This is a list of T cell receptor beta chains from one sample in a study of OX40 agonist ivuxolimab in advanced cancers. TCRdb's table, derived via immunoSEQ multiplex PCR, lists solely in-frame clones and lacks some. There are approximately 60,000 clones in the sample; almost 95% occur only once, and roughly 19% lies in the top ten. Sequences were derived from CD4+ or CD8+ T cells sorted from blood, sampled in a trial of the OX40 agonist ivuxolimab. The receptors stem from an adult with an advanced solid tumor such as melanoma, head and neck, liver or kidney cancer. Each CDR3 is given with its conserved first and last residue. Some rows have no size entry. The others give once, few or many, or a class for an expanded clone.

17	.	TRBV7-3	TRBJ2-2	CASSPFRREDGTGELFF
16	.	TRBV4-3	TRBJ1-5	CASSQALTGVGQPQHF
14	.	TRBV11-3	TRBJ2-7	CASSLGQGDPEQYF
14	.	TRBV7-3	TRBJ2-1	CASSLSSSYNEQFF
17	.	TRBV5-6	TRBJ1-3	CASSSNLQGTTGNTIYF
11	.	TRBV20-1	TRBJ2-7	CSALSSYEQYF
18	.	TRBV21-1	TRBJ2-2	CASSNRTDREGYTGELFF
13	.	TRBV28	TRBJ1-1	CASSGGRGTEAFF
16	.	TRBV7-9	TRBJ2-3	CASSLMASGSQDTQYF
13	once	TRBV5-4	TRBJ2-7	CASSLGLEGAEYF
13	.	TRBV5-5	TRBJ2-7	CASSFGGAYEQYF
13	once	TRBV6-1	TRBJ2-7	CASSGILLYEQYF
15	once	TRBV7-2	TRBJ2-7	CASSLSGGGLNEQYF
15	.	TRBV5-4	TRBJ2-2	CASSFLNINTGELFF
16	few	TRBV7-3	TRBJ2-4	CASSPHSTGDKNIQYF
14	.	TRBV6-5	TRBJ2-3	CASSRDRATDTQYF
15	.	TRBV4-3	TRBJ2-7	CASSQKYGGWNEQYF
14	.	TRBV28	TRBJ1-5	CASSRTYSNQPQHF
16	.	TRBV2	TRBJ2-3	CASSESRGSSTDTQYF
17	.	TRBV11-2	TRBJ2-1	CASSLVVSGGRANEQFF
15	.	TRBV28	TRBJ1-2	CASSLPLTGSRGYTF
17	.	TRBV11-3	TRBJ2-3	CASSSRRAADGTDTQYF
13	.	TRBV6-6	TRBJ2-1	CASTMVANNEQFF
14	.	TRBV4-3	TRBJ2-2	CASSQFRGAGELFF
13	.	TRBV13	TRBJ2-7	CASSLGRALEQYF
16	.	TRBV5-4	TRBJ2-7	CASSGIPTGGYYEQYF
15	.	TRBV5-1	TRBJ2-7	CASSYQELGADEQYF
21	.	TRBV4-1	TRBJ2-2	CASSQDGSGGNIIANTGELFF
14	.	TRBV6-6	TRBJ2-7	CASSVAGGPYEQYF
16	.	TRBV7-3	TRBJ2-6	CASSLWTGAGANVLTF
15	.	TRBV7-6	TRBJ2-5	CASSLILGCQETQYF
15	.	TRBV11-2	TRBJ1-3	CASSLGAGVGNTIYF
15	.	TRBV5-4	TRBJ1-5	CASSFGTGVYQPQHF
15	.	TRBV7-9	TRBJ2-2	CASSFRPAATGELFF
17	.	TRBV7-8	TRBJ2-1	CASSAHAGTGTYNEQFF
13	.	TRBV7-9	TRBJ2-7	CASTPPGAGEQYF
13	.	TRBV9	TRBJ1-2	CASSVGQTYGYTF
14	.	TRBV4-3	TRBJ2-7	CASSQESGSYEQYF
17	.	TRBV7-3	TRBJ2-3	CASSLEGSGSLLDTQYF
18	.	TRBV6-4	TRBJ1-2	CASSALYVRDRVYYGYTF
15	.	TRBV6-5	TRBJ1-1	CASSYLGQGDTEAFF
15	.	TRBV9	TRBJ2-3	CASSLRQGNTDTQYF
13	.	TRBV2	TRBJ1-1	CASPPPLDKKTFF
12	.	TRBV14	TRBJ2-7	CASSQIQGAEYF
14	.	TRBV27	TRBJ2-5	CATAGLAGQETQYF
16	once	TRBV9	TRBJ1-1	CASSVAGQAMNTEAFF
12	.	TRBV5-1	TRBJ2-2	CASLGGTGELFF
13	.	TRBV5-6	TRBJ1-5	CASSQGPSQPQHF
14	.	TRBV6-5	TRBJ1-2	CASSYLDRGWVYTF
15	once	TRBV9	TRBJ2-4	CASSKGGGGKNIQYF
15	.	TRBV7-9	TRBJ1-4	CASSSPLGQGEKLFF
15	.	TRBV14	TRBJ1-2	CASSQGPGQFYGYTF
15	.	TRBV4-1	TRBJ2-3	CASSQERGYTDTQYF